This is a list of T cell receptor beta chains from one sample in a study of response to subunit inactivated influenza vaccine. TCRdb re-derived calls from the RT-PCR reads in MiXCR, one entry per CDR3 protein. Of hundreds of thousands of distinct CDR3 sequences listed, approximately 14% are singletons. The material was PBMCs from blood, obtained around two weeks before vaccination. The source of these receptors is a man aged 45 to 65 who received an inactivated influenza vaccine. Each CDR3 is given with its conserved first and last residue. Fields, in order: J gene, clone size, D gene, V gene, CDR3 protein, CDR3 DNA. D genes are given only for firm matches. The size entry is marked missing in some rows and otherwise reads once, few, many or a size class.

J: TRBJ2-7
size: .
D: TRBD2
V: TRBV10-3
CDR3: CAISSGLGTYEQYF
DNA: TGTGCCATCAGCTCGGGACTAGGAACATACGAGCAGTACTTC

J: TRBJ2-1
size: .
D: TRBD2
V: TRBV24-1
CDR3: CATSDLSGGVHEQFF
DNA: TGTGCCACCAGTGATTTGAGCGGGGGGGTTCATGAGCAGTTCTTC

J: TRBJ2-5
size: once
D: .
V: TRBV11-1
CDR3: CDSSTRWETQYF
DNA: TGTGACAGCAGCACGCGGTGGGAGACCCAGTACTTC

J: TRBJ2-5
size: few
D: .
V: TRBV6-2/TRBV6-3
CDR3: CASSRLTGIQETQYF
DNA: TGTGCCAGCAGTCGCCTCACAGGGATCCAAGAGACCCAGTACTTC

J: TRBJ2-3
size: .
D: .
V: TRBV29-1
CDR3: CSVGGRGTDTQYF
DNA: TGCAGCGTTGGCGGCAGGGGAACAGATACGCAGTATTTT

J: TRBJ2-7
size: .
D: .
V: TRBV7-2
CDR3: CASSLYSHEQYF
DNA: TGTGCCAGCAGCCTTTATTCGCACGAGCAGTACTTC

J: TRBJ2-7
size: .
D: TRBD2
V: TRBV10-3
CDR3: CAISESGLAKYEQYF
DNA: TGTGCCATCAGTGAGTCGGGACTAGCGAAGTACGAGCAGTACTTC

J: TRBJ2-1
size: .
D: .
V: TRBV11-2
CDR3: CASSLGDGEQFF
DNA: TGTGCCAGCAGCCTCGGGGATGGTGAGCAGTTCTTC

J: TRBJ2-1
size: few
D: TRBD2
V: TRBV24-1
CDR3: CATSDPAKAGAGNEQFF
DNA: TGTGCCACCAGTGATCCGGCCAAAGCGGGAGCTGGCAATGAGCAGTTCTTC

J: TRBJ2-7
size: once
D: TRBD1
V: TRBV6-5
CDR3: CASSSPVGRTGGTYEQYF
DNA: TGTGCCAGCAGTTCCCCCGTCGGCCGGACAGGGGGCACTTACGAGCAGTACTTC

J: TRBJ1-6
size: once
D: TRBD1
V: TRBV5-1
CDR3: CASSYDGDRASPLHF
DNA: TGCGCCAGCAGCTACGACGGGGACAGGGCGTCACCCCTCCACTTT

J: TRBJ1-4
size: .
D: .
V: TRBV5-1
CDR3: CASSLSARLEEKLFF
DNA: TGCGCCAGCAGCTTATCGGCTCGCCTTGAAGAAAAACTGTTTTTT

J: TRBJ2-5
size: .
D: TRBD2
V: TRBV29-1
CDR3: CSVEGVAGKKETQYF
DNA: TGCAGCGTTGAGGGGGTAGCGGGAAAGAAAGAGACCCAGTACTTC

J: TRBJ2-1
size: few
D: TRBD2
V: TRBV7-8
CDR3: CASSRRGGPREGPRYNEQFF
DNA: TGTGCCAGCAGCAGGAGGGGGGGTCCGCGGGAGGGCCCTCGTTACAATGAGCAGTTCTTC

J: TRBJ2-1
size: few
D: TRBD1
V: TRBV20-1
CDR3: CSATRGLGSNEQFF
DNA: TGCAGTGCTACGAGGGGGCTGGGCTCCAATGAGCAGTTCTTC

J: TRBJ2-7
size: .
D: .
V: TRBV5-1
CDR3: CASSLTGDDYEQYF
DNA: TGCGCCAGCAGCTTGACAGGAGATGACTACGAGCAGTACTTC

J: TRBJ2-1
size: many
D: .
V: TRBV5-1
CDR3: CASSYWGVNEQFF
DNA: TGCGCCAGCAGTTACTGGGGAGTCAATGAGCAGTTCTTC

J: TRBJ1-6
size: few
D: .
V: TRBV5-5
CDR3: CASSLRDAIYNSPLHF
DNA: TGTGCCAGCAGCTTGAGGGACGCAATCTATAATTCACCCCTCCACTTT

J: TRBJ2-3
size: .
D: TRBD1
V: TRBV9
CDR3: CASSATGHGTDTQYF
DNA: TGTGCCAGCAGCGCGACAGGGCATGGCACAGATACGCAGTATTTT

J: TRBJ2-7
size: few
D: .
V: TRBV20-1
CDR3: CSATGQVIREQYF
DNA: TGCAGTGCTACGGGACAAGTGATAAGAGAGCAGTACTTC

J: TRBJ1-5
size: few
D: .
V: TRBV12-3/TRBV12-4
CDR3: CASSPRTAGPQHF
DNA: TGTGCCAGCAGTCCTCGGACCGCGGGGCCCCAGCATTTT

J: TRBJ1-1
size: few
D: .
V: TRBV12-3/TRBV12-4
CDR3: CASRSGGGPEAFF
DNA: TGTGCCAGCAGGTCCGGGGGGGGGCCTGAAGCTTTCTTT

J: TRBJ1-5
size: few
D: TRBD1
V: TRBV27
CDR3: CASSLDRVPSQPTPQHF
DNA: TGTGCCAGCAGTCTGGACAGGGTCCCCTCCCAACCAACGCCCCAGCATTTT

J: TRBJ2-5
size: .
D: .
V: TRBV5-1
CDR3: CASSLQGGEETQYF
DNA: TGCGCCAGCAGCCTCCAGGGAGGTGAAGAGACCCAGTACTTC

J: TRBJ1-4
size: few
D: .
V: TRBV6-5
CDR3: CASSYGRYEKLFF
DNA: TGTGCCAGCAGTTATGGCCGGTACGAAAAACTGTTTTTT

J: TRBJ2-1
size: .
D: TRBD1
V: TRBV7-2
CDR3: CASSRDRVPPEQFF
DNA: TGTGCCAGCAGCCGGGACAGGGTTCCCCCTGAGCAGTTCTTC

J: TRBJ1-2
size: .
D: .
V: TRBV6-1
CDR3: CASSVTQVDGYTF
DNA: TGTGCCAGCAGTGTAACCCAAGTCGATGGCTACACCTTC

J: TRBJ2-3
size: .
D: TRBD1
V: TRBV27
CDR3: CASSLYPGQGGDTQYF
DNA: TGTGCCAGCAGTTTATATCCGGGACAGGGGGGAGATACGCAGTATTTT

J: TRBJ2-3
size: .
D: TRBD1
V: TRBV27
CDR3: CASSIDRGRSTDTQYF
DNA: TGTGCCAGCAGTATAGACAGGGGGCGTTCCACAGATACGCAGTATTTT

J: TRBJ2-5
size: .
D: .
V: TRBV4-3
CDR3: CASSQDHGRAETQYF
DNA: TGCGCCAGCAGCCAAGACCACGGCCGCGCGGAGACCCAGTACTTC

J: TRBJ2-1
size: .
D: .
V: TRBV12-3/TRBV12-4
CDR3: CASSFLDSNEQFF
DNA: TGTGCCAGCAGTTTTTTAGATAGCAATGAGCAGTTCTTC

J: TRBJ1-4
size: few
D: .
V: TRBV20-1
CDR3: CSASPGQYEKLFF
DNA: TGCAGTGCTAGCCCGGGACAATATGAAAAACTGTTTTTT

J: TRBJ2-2
size: many
D: TRBD2
V: TRBV2
CDR3: CASSELAEHANTGELFF
DNA: TGTGCCAGCAGTGAGCTAGCGGAGCACGCGAACACCGGGGAGCTGTTTTTT

J: TRBJ1-2
size: few
D: .
V: TRBV7-2
CDR3: CASSLILDPGMGGYTF
DNA: TGTGCCAGCAGCTTAATTCTTGATCCGGGGATGGGCGGCTACACCTTC

J: TRBJ2-5
size: few
D: TRBD2
V: TRBV20-1
CDR3: CSAPLAGVQETQYF
DNA: TGCAGTGCGCCACTAGCGGGAGTACAAGAGACCCAGTACTTC

J: TRBJ1-1
size: many
D: .
V: TRBV11-3
CDR3: CASSYRENTEAFF
DNA: TGTGCCAGCAGTTACCGGGAGAACACTGAAGCTTTCTTT

J: TRBJ2-1
size: .
D: TRBD1
V: TRBV5-1
CDR3: CASSFDRGRNNEQFF
DNA: TGCGCCAGCAGCTTCGACAGGGGGCGGAACAATGAGCAGTTCTTC

J: TRBJ2-5
size: many
D: .
V: TRBV18
CDR3: CASSHIPSETQYF
DNA: TGTGCCAGCTCTCACATTCCCTCAGAGACCCAGTACTTC

J: TRBJ1-2
size: .
D: TRBD1
V: TRBV11-2
CDR3: CASSPGQGAEVYGYTF
DNA: TGTGCCAGCAGCCCAGGACAGGGGGCTGAGGTCTATGGCTACACCTTC

J: TRBJ2-1
size: few
D: TRBD2
V: TRBV10-3
CDR3: CAIKLTSRNEQFF
DNA: TGTGCCATCAAATTGACTAGCAGGAATGAGCAGTTCTTC

J: TRBJ2-7
size: few
D: TRBD2
V: TRBV20-1
CDR3: CSARFAGGGEQYF
DNA: TGCAGTGCTAGGTTTGCGGGAGGGGGCGAGCAGTACTTC